This TCR beta chain was observed in a study of cytotoxic CD8 clonotypes in ibrutinib-treated CLL. The V gene's germline CDR1 is SGHRS and CDR2 YFSETQ. CDR3 length equals 18 residues. J gave up 4 bases and V 4 bases, and 18 bases lay outside the gene matches. The data were produced by immunoSEQ multiplex PCR, yet TCRdb's version contains in-frame clones alone and is incomplete. The profile shows over 120,000 clones, 75% to 85% of them singletons. The sequence came from a human donor with chronic lymphocytic leukemia. This sequence joins TRBV5-1 and TRBJ1-1; TRBD1 agrees at 8 bases. Sequencing used PBMCs, obtained after 12 months of ibrutinib treatment. CDR3 nucleotide sequence: TGCGCCAGCAGCACCCAGGACAGGGCGAGCGGGGCAGGCACTGAAGCTTTCTTT. Residues: CASSTQDRASGAGTEAFF.